Each of the 21 T cell receptor beta chains below was sequenced from the same sample in a study of cytomegalovirus exposure and HLA in healthy donors. The PCR had 60 Vbeta and 13 Jbeta primers. The protocol was immunoSEQ multiplex PCR, while the TCRdb copy is restricted to in-frame clones and leaves out a portion. The sample lists 150,000 to 200,000 clones, around 79% occurring once. Sequences were obtained from PBMCs. The receptors shown here come from a man aged 45 to 65 in good health and CMV-seropositive.

The rearrangement links TRBV5-6 to TRBJ1-6, with a weak D call TRBD1 (6 bases). The V and J ends lost 2 bases and 5 bases respectively, with 14 bases between them. CDR3 size: 16 residues. Germline-derived CDR1 and CDR2 are SGHDT and YYEEEE. As DNA, the CDR3 is TGTGCCAGCAGCTTCCAGGGGTGGGGCCATAATTCACCCCTCCACTTT. This gives the protein CASSFQGWGHNSPLHF.

This clone appeared a single time. The V and J genes are TRBV4-2 and TRBJ1-3, with D possibly being TRBD1 (5 bases). Germline lookup yields CDR1 LGHNA and CDR2 YNFKEQ. There are 15 residues in the CDR3. Between the trimmed V and J ends, which lost 0 bases and 3 bases, there was a span of 9 bases. The CDR3 nucleotides are TGTGCCAGCAGCCAAGATGAGCAGGGTGGAAACACCATATATTTT. Translating it yields CASSQDEQGGNTIYF.

The chain recombines TRBV5-1 with TRBJ2-3; 8 bases map to TRBD2. This CDR3 comprises 16 residues. CDR1 is SGHRS, CDR2 YFSETQ, per germline. V was pared by 7 bases and J by 0 bases, with 10 bases of the junction left unmatched. The CDR3 region has the DNA TGCGCCAGCTTAGCGGGGCACCTCACCAGCACAGATACGCAGTATTTT. It specifies CASLAGHLTSTDTQYF.

The chain is built from TRBV28 and TRBJ1-5; D gene ambiguous. CDR1 is MDHEN, CDR2 SYDVKM, per germline. Trimming left V 4 bases short and J 9 bases short, with 7 bases between. This CDR3 spans 11 amino acids. The CDR3: CASSYLGPQHF. As DNA, the CDR3 is TGTGCCAGCAGTTATCTCGGGCCCCAGCATTTT.

Here the CDR3 DNA reads TGTGCCAGCAGCCCCAGGGAAAACGGGGGTTACACAGATACGCAGTATTTT. Its protein is CASSPRENGGYTDTQYF. This sequence joins TRBV4-2 and TRBJ2-3; D is possibly TRBD2 (6 bases). The length of the CDR3 is 17 residues. V lost 4 bases to trimming and J lost 2 bases, with 19 bases between them. Germline-derived CDR1 and CDR2 are LGHNA and YNFKEQ.

The genes are TRBV7-3 and TRBJ2-3; 11 bases align to TRBD2. Germline CDR1 is SGHTA and CDR2 is FQGTGA. The CDR3 has 16 residues. The J segment lost 6 bases and the V segment lost 5 bases, leaving 10 bases of the junction unmatched. CDR3 residues: CASSQLAGGRRDTQYF. For the CDR3, the DNA is TGTGCCAGCAGCCAGTTAGCGGGGGGGCGGAGGGATACGCAGTATTTT.

This clone was observed a few times. This chain connects TRBV19 to TRBJ2-5; no clear D gene. Germline-derived CDR1 and CDR2 are LNHDA and SQIVND (reference sequence). The CDR3 covers 15 residues. V shed 6 bases and J shed 0 bases, with 14 bases lying between them. CDR3 DNA sequence: TGTGCCAGTAGCAAGATCCCTAAGAACCAAGAGACCCAGTACTTC. This sequence encodes CASSKIPKNQETQYF.

The chain couples TRBV5-4 to TRBJ1-2, with 7 bases aligning to TRBD1. Losses at the gene ends were 4 bases for V and 2 bases for J; bases not matched to a gene: 5. This CDR3 is 14 amino acids long. CDR1 and CDR2 from the germline V gene are SGHNT and YYREEE (reference sequence). The CDR3: CASSTDRVNYGYTF. The CDR3 DNA follows: TGTGCCAGCAGCACAGACAGGGTGAACTATGGCTACACCTTC. The full variable domain, with the rest looked up from reference TRBV5-4 and TRBJ1-2, is ETGVTQSPTHLIKTRGQQVTLRCSSQSGHNTVSWYQQALGQGPQFIFQYYREEENGRGNFPPRFSGLQFPNYSSELNVNALELDDSALYLCASSTDRVNYGYTFGSGTRLTVV.

With regard to this clone: Other DNA sequences of this sample code for an identical CDR3. This chain uses TRBV7-2 with TRBJ1-1; a possible D gene is TRBD1 (5 bases). The V gene's germline CDR1 is SGHTA and CDR2 FQGNSA. V was clipped by 3 bases and J by 5 bases, with 16 bases between them. The CDR3 length is 15 residues. The CDR3 DNA reads TGTGCCAGCAGCTTGGGGGGTGGAGGTCGAACTGAAGCTTTCTTT. Its translation: CASSLGGGGRTEAFF.

CDR3 coding DNA: TGTGCTAGTGCGCGGGCCCCGGATACGCAGTATTTT. Protein sequence: CASARAPDTQYF. J is TRBJ2-3 and V is TRBV12-5; weak D call: TRBD2 (5 bases). V lost 7 bases, J lost 6 bases, and 11 bases lay in between. The CDR3 consists of 12 residues. Germline-derived CDR1 and CDR2 are LGHNT and FRNRAP.

This chain links TRBV7-8 with TRBJ1-5, with a weak D call TRBD1 (6 bases). Germline CDR1 is SGHVS and CDR2 is FQNEAQ. Trimming shortened V by 4 bases and J by 8 bases, and 21 bases separated the two germline ends. The CDR3 is 16 amino acids. Here the CDR3 reads CASSSAGTHLLEPQHF. DNA for the CDR3: TGTGCCAGCAGCTCGGCCGGGACACATCTTTTGGAGCCCCAGCATTTT.

The chain joins TRBV5-1 to TRBJ2-7; D is perhaps TRBD1 (6 bases). V was pared by 0 bases and J by 6 bases, with 19 bases between. Germline CDR1 reads SGHRS; CDR2 reads YFSETQ. The CDR3 covers 16 residues. CDR3 DNA sequence: TGCGCCAGCAGCTTGGCCACTACACAGGGTGGCGGCGAGCAGTACTTC. This codes for CASSLATTQGGGEQYF.

This chain uses TRBV7-9 with TRBJ1-6; D not resolved. Trimming took 1 base from V and 9 from J, leaving 10 bases between them. This CDR3 contains 14 residues. The V gene's germline CDR1 is SEHNR and CDR2 FQNEAQ (reference sequence). In DNA, the CDR3 is TGTGCCAGCAGCTTAGATTCCAGAGGTTCACCCCTCCACTTT. The encoded protein is CASSLDSRGSPLHF.

V and J are TRBV28 and TRBJ1-5, with D maybe TRBD1 (6 bases). V was clipped by 6 bases and J by 4 bases, with 19 bases between them. This CDR3 contains 16 residues. Per the germline V gene, CDR1 is MDHEN and CDR2 is SYDVKM. The CDR3 DNA reads as TGTGCCAGCAGACAGAACAGGGAATCGGGTAATCAGCCCCAGCATTTT. It specifies CASRQNRESGNQPQHF.

The chain links TRBV6-5 to TRBJ2-5; 10 bases fit TRBD2. The CDR3 length is 15 residues. Germline values: CDR1 MNHEY, CDR2 SVGAGI. The junction had 6 bases not matched to a gene; V was cut back by 3 bases and J by 5 bases. CDR3 in DNA: TGTGCCAGCAGTTATTCTAGCGGGGGTCGGGAGACCCAGTACTTC. Translation: CASSYSSGGRETQYF.

This chain joins TRBV6-6 and TRBJ1-5; 7 bases align to TRBD1. This CDR3 is built from 16 residues. V trimming: 6 bases; J trimming: 5 bases; junction bases outside the gene matches: 13. CDR1 and CDR2 from the germline V gene are MNHNY and SVGAGI (reference sequence). CDR3 sequence (DNA): TGTGCCAGCAGCCGCACCTCCGGGACAGCCCATCAGCCCCAGCATTTT. It yields the protein CASSRTSGTAHQPQHF.

V is TRBV20-1 and J is TRBJ1-2, with D tentatively TRBD1 (6 bases). V was shortened by 7 bases and J by 4 bases, with 10 bases between the two germline ends. CDR3 length: 11 residues. Germline V gene lookup returns CDR1 DFQATT and CDR2 SNEGSKA (reference sequence). The CDR3 coding sequence is TGCAGTGTGACGACAGGCTATGGCTACACCTTC. This sequence encodes CSVTTGYGYTF.

V gene TRBV27 combines with J gene TRBJ2-2; 11 bases agree with TRBD2. V lost 6 bases to trimming and J lost 1 base; unmatched junction nucleotides: 4. The CDR3 spans 16 residues. Germline CDR1 is MNHEY and CDR2 is SMNVEV (reference sequence). The CDR3 DNA sequence: TGTGCCAGCAGACGGACTAGCGGGCTGAACACCGGGGAGCTGTTTTTT. Translated: CASRRTSGLNTGELFF.

This clone was observed once. This rearrangement joins TRBV29-1 to TRBJ1-2; TRBD1 matches 7 bases. From germline, CDR1 is SQVTM and CDR2 ANQGSEA. J was trimmed by 6 bases and V by 4 bases; bases with no gene match: 5. This CDR3 spans 12 amino acids. CDR3 sequence reads: CSVGDRANGYTF. DNA of the CDR3: TGCAGCGTTGGTGACAGGGCGAATGGCTACACCTTC.

V is TRBV19 and J is TRBJ1-5; D ambiguous. The CDR3 is 9 amino acids. Germline V gene data show CDR1 as LNHDA and CDR2 as SQIVND (reference sequence). The V and J ends lost 9 bases and 9 bases respectively, with 6 bases between them. The CDR3 spells CARALPQHF. CDR3 nucleotides: TGTGCCAGAGCCCTGCCCCAGCATTTT.

This chain connects TRBV7-2 to TRBJ1-5, with D possibly matching TRBD1 (5 bases). Trimming removed 5 bases at V and 4 bases at J, with 15 bases between. Germline CDR1 is SGHTA and CDR2 is FQGNSA. The CDR3 is 15 amino acids. CDR3 nucleotide sequence: TGTGCCAGCAGCAGGCGGGACGGAACTAATCAGCCCCAGCATTTT. This translates into CASSRRDGTNQPQHF.